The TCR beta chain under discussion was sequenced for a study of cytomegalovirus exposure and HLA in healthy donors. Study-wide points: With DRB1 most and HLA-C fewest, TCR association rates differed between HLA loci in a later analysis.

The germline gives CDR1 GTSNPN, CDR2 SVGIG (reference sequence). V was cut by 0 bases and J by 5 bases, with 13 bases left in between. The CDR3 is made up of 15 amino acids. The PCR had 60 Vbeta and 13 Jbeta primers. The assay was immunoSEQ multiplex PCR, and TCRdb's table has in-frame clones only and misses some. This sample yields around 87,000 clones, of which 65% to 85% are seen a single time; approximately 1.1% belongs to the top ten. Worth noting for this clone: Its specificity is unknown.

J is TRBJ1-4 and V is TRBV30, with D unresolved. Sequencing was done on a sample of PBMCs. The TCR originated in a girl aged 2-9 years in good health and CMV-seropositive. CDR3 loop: CAWSVHKAENEKLFF. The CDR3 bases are TGTGCCTGGAGTGTTCACAAGGCGGAAAATGAAAAACTGTTTTTT.